This entry features one TCR beta chain sequence. The data were obtained in a study of blood T cell repertoires in COVID-19. Turning to the study itself: The United States, Italy and Spain supplied acute and convalescent COVID-19 samples. In each case, the material was cDNA or gDNA derived from T cells, B-cell-depleted T cells, or PBMCs.

The CDR3 consists of 16 residues. The germline CDR1 and CDR2 sequences are MGHRA and YSYEKL. V gave up 0 bases and J gave up 7 bases, with 18 bases separating them. Libraries were prepared by immunoSEQ multiplex PCR; TCRdb keeps only in-frame clonotypes and omits some of them. The table has over 95,000 clones, 65% to 85% seen once. This TCR came from a man over 45 with acute or convalescent COVID-19. The V and J genes are TRBV4-1 and TRBJ1-1; D remains ambiguous. Sequences were obtained from peripheral blood. This CDR3 is CASSQDGRGMGFEAFF. For the CDR3, the DNA is TGCGCCAGCAGCCAAGATGGCCGAGGGATGGGGTTTGAAGCTTTCTTT.